This TCR beta chain originates from a study of glioma-infiltrating T cells after dendritic cell vaccination. Method: immunoSEQ multiplex PCR; TCRdb's copy keeps in-frame clones and lacks some. The sample lists about 92,000 clones; over 75% were seen once. The germline gives CDR1 SGHTA, CDR2 FQGTGA. The CDR3 is 15 amino acids. Trimming took 5 bases from V and 0 from J, leaving 13 bases between them. This chain joins TRBV7-3 and TRBJ1-1; a possible D gene is TRBD1 (5 bases). This sequence was found in a human donor with glioblastoma. Sequencing was performed on blood, taken before dendritic cell vaccination. The CDR3 DNA follows: TGTGCCAGCAGCCCTGGGGCAGGGATGAACACTGAAGCTTTCTTT. It translates to CASSPGAGMNTEAFF.